The clone carrying this TCR beta chain was seen only a few times. CDR1 and CDR2 (germline): LNHDA, SQIVND (reference sequence). The V end lost 7 bases, the J end lost 6 bases, and 22 bases lay between the germline ends. This CDR3 is 16 amino acids long. TCRdb's table, derived via immunoSEQ multiplex PCR, lists solely in-frame clones and lacks some. Among around 72,000 clones listed, about four fifths were seen once. The data were obtained in a study of control samples from healthy donors and cancer patients. The receptor comes from a man over 45 in good health. Sequencing input: blood. V gene TRBV19 combines with J gene TRBJ2-1; D might be TRBD1 (6 bases). CDR3 in amino acids: CASTKSNRGQINEQFF. The DNA of the CDR3 is TGTGCCAGTACCAAAAGCAATCGGGGACAAATCAATGAGCAGTTCTTC. Using reference TRBV19 and TRBJ2-1 for the parts outside the CDR3, the full variable domain is DGGITQSPKYLFRKEGQNVTLSCEQNLNHDAMYWYRQDPGQGLRLIYYSQIVNDFQKGDIAEGYSVSREKKESFPLTVTSAQKNPTAFYLCASTKSNRGQINEQFFGPGTRLTVL.